The 19 T cell receptor beta chains listed next were all sequenced from one sample in a study of blood T cell repertoires in COVID-19. TCRdb's copy holds only in-frame clones and misses some; the assay was immunoSEQ multiplex PCR. The sample yields around 190,000 clones, more than 75% seen once. The sequenced material came from peripheral blood. All receptors come from a woman aged 60-75 years with COVID-19, enrolled during active disease.

Ten or more counts support this clone. The CDR3 loop is CATSRETGIIVPQPQHF. The CDR3, as DNA: TGTGCCACCAGCAGAGAGACAGGGATAATCGTACCGCAGCCCCAGCATTTT. The chain combines TRBV15 with TRBJ1-5, with 7 nucleotides matching TRBD1. Germline V gene data show CDR1 as LNHNV and CDR2 as YYDKDF (reference sequence). The V segment lost 0 bases and the J segment 7 bases; nucleotides outside the gene matches: 12. The CDR3 is made up of 17 amino acids.

The genes are TRBV19 and TRBJ2-1, with 8 nucleotides matching TRBD2. The trim removed 5 bases at V and 5 bases at J, leaving 5 bases unmatched. There are 14 residues in the CDR3. Germline V gene lookup returns CDR1 LNHDA and CDR2 SQIVND (reference sequence). CDR3 protein: CASSLSGRHNEQFF. The CDR3 nucleotides read TGTGCCAGTAGTTTGAGCGGGAGACACAATGAGCAGTTCTTC.

The chain employs TRBV2 and TRBJ2-7, with 7 positions matching TRBD1. Germline trimming cut 0 bases from V and 2 bases from J; bases unmatched to any gene: 4. The germline V gene encodes CDR1 SNHLY and CDR2 FYNNEI. This CDR3 contains 15 residues. CDR3 sequence: CASSEATGMAYEQYV. CDR3 DNA: TGTGCCAGCAGTGAAGCGACAGGGATGGCCTACGAGCAGTACGTC.

V usage is TRBV6-1 and J usage is TRBJ2-7; tentatively, D is TRBD1 (5 bases). Per the germline V gene, CDR1 is MNHNS and CDR2 is SASEGT. With 2 bases removed from V and 1 base from J, the gap between germline ends came to 15 bases. This CDR3 is 16 amino acids long. This CDR3 is CASSEPGAINSYEQYV. The CDR3 coding sequence is TGTGCCAGCAGTGAACCTGGGGCCATTAATTCCTACGAGCAGTACGTC.

The chain employs TRBV30 and TRBJ2-6, with D unresolved. CDR3 length equals 13 residues. In germline, CDR1 is GTSNPN, CDR2 SVGIG (reference sequence). Trimming pared 7 bases from V and 0 bases from J, leaving 7 bases between. The CDR3 DNA reads as TGTGCCTTAGCCATCTCTGGGGCCAACGTCCTGACTTTC. Protein product: CALAISGANVLTF.

The CDR3 reads CASSFPTGDGTDTQYF. DNA for the CDR3: TGCGCCAGCAGCTTCCCGACAGGGGATGGCACAGATACGCAGTATTTT. V and J are TRBV4-1 and TRBJ2-3; 8 bases line up with TRBD1. J was trimmed by 1 base and V by 5 bases; bases with no gene match: 8. Germline assignment: CDR1 MGHRA and CDR2 YSYEKL. The CDR3 is 16 residues long.

V usage is TRBV10-1 and J usage is TRBJ1-2; tentatively, D is TRBD1 (5 bases). Looked up from germline, CDR1 is WNHNN and CDR2 is SYGVQD (reference sequence). The CDR3 consists of 15 residues. Trimming took 3 bases from V and 8 from J, leaving 19 bases between them. CDR3 loop: CASSDKGAAGTGYTF. DNA of the CDR3: TGCGCCAGCAGTGATAAGGGTGCGGCGGGGACGGGCTACACCTTC.

The rearrangement joins TRBV7-9 to TRBJ1-2, with D perhaps TRBD1 (5 bases). V shed 2 bases and J shed 5 bases, with 21 bases lying between them. The germline gives CDR1 SEHNR, CDR2 FQNEAQ (reference sequence). The CDR3 runs to 17 residues. The CDR3 bases are TGTGCCAGCAGCTTAACTCCAGCCAGGGTGGACGGTTATGGCTACACCTTC. It codes for CASSLTPARVDGYGYTF. The entire variable domain, with the rest obtained from reference TRBV7-9 and TRBJ1-2, is as follows: DTGVSQNPRHKITKRGQNVTFRCDPISEHNRLYWYRQTLGQGPEFLTYFQNEAQLEKSRLLSDRFSAERPKGSFSTLEIQRTEQGDSAMYLCASSLTPARVDGYGYTFGSGTRLTVV.

This chain joins TRBV15 and TRBJ2-2, with 12 positions matching TRBD1. Trimming took 0 bases from V and 7 from J; bases not matched to a gene: 9. CDR1 is LNHNV, CDR2 YYDKDF, per germline (reference sequence). CDR3 length: 18 residues. CDR3 nucleotides: TGTGCCACCAGCAGAGATTTGCAGGGACAGGGGGCGGGCGGGGAGCTGTTTTTT. Protein: CATSRDLQGQGAGGELFF.

The J gene is TRBJ1-2, the V gene TRBV10-2, with TRBD1 identical over 7 bases. V shed 2 bases and J 2 bases; nucleotides not matched to a gene: 5. CDR1 WSHSY and CDR2 SAAADI come from the germline V gene. The CDR3 loop spans 15 amino acids. CDR3 nucleotide sequence: TGCGCCAGCAGTGAGGGGCAACAGGGGAACTATGGCTACACCTTC. The encoded protein is CASSEGQQGNYGYTF.

The chain has TRBV9 and TRBJ2-7; TRBD2 matches 9 bases. The CDR3 runs 15 residues. The V gene end was trimmed by 0 bases and the J gene end by 3 bases; junction bases not matched to a gene: 4. Germline assignment: CDR1 SGDLS and CDR2 YYNGEE. For the CDR3, the DNA is TGTGCCAGCAGCGTAGGCTCTAGCGGGGACTACGAGCAGTACTTC. Protein: CASSVGSSGDYEQYF.

This clone was seen only once. The J gene is TRBJ1-1, the V gene TRBV15; D remains ambiguous. Trimming pared 5 bases from V and 4 bases from J, leaving 14 bases between. CDR3 length: 14 amino acids. CDR1 is LNHNV and CDR2 is YYDKDF in the germline V gene (reference sequence). The CDR3 nucleotides read TGTGCCACCAGCCCGAGGACTCAATCCACTGAAGCTTTCTTT. It yields the protein CATSPRTQSTEAFF.

This chain joins TRBV9 and TRBJ2-6, with 16 bases identical to TRBD2. V shed 3 bases and J 1 base; nucleotides not matched to a gene: 19. Germline V gives CDR1 SGDLS, CDR2 YYNGEE. CDR3 length: 24 residues. This CDR3 reads CASSALGTSGGDTVGHSGANVLTF. CDR3 bases: TGTGCCAGCAGCGCGCTCGGGACTAGCGGGGGGGACACTGTAGGGCATTCTGGGGCCAACGTCCTGACTTTC. Full variable domain (missing parts from reference TRBV9 and TRBJ2-6): DSGVTQTPKHLITATGQRVTLRCSPRSGDLSVYWYQQSLDQGLQFLIQYYNGEERAKGNILERFSAQQFPDLHSELNLSSLELGDSALYFCASSALGTSGGDTVGHSGANVLTFGAGSRLTVL.

This clone was recorded only once. V is TRBV6-5 and J is TRBJ1-2; TRBD1 agrees at 7 bases. This CDR3 comprises 16 residues. Trimming cost V 0 bases and J 0 bases; bases outside gene matches: 4. Germline CDR1 reads MNHEY; CDR2 reads SVGAGI. As DNA, the CDR3 is TGTGCCAGCAGTTACTCGGGGCAGGGGGCTAACTATGGCTACACCTTC. Translation: CASSYSGQGANYGYTF.

This clone has a handful of counts. CDR3 sequence reads: CASSLEAGVDTQYF. CDR3 in DNA: TGCGCCAGCAGCTTGGAAGCGGGAGTGGATACGCAGTATTTT. V and J are TRBV5-1 and TRBJ2-3; 8 bases are shared with TRBD2. This CDR3 is 14 amino acids long. Per the germline V gene, CDR1 is SGHRS and CDR2 is YFSETQ. J gave up 6 bases and V 0 bases, and 3 bases lay outside the gene matches.

The J gene is TRBJ1-2, the V gene TRBV7-9; tentative D call: TRBD1 (6 bases). V was clipped by 1 base and J by 7 bases, with 16 bases between them. The CDR3 runs 15 residues. The germline V gene has CDR1 SEHNR and CDR2 FQNEAQ (reference sequence). CDR3 sequence (DNA): TGTGCCAGCAGCTTAGTGGGGGCGCCCCTCAGTGGCTACACCTTC. This gives the protein CASSLVGAPLSGYTF.

V and J are TRBV21-1 and TRBJ2-2; TRBD2 is the table's D call and was not checked against the DNA. TRBV21-1 is a known pseudogene. The CDR3 length is 14 residues. For the CDR3, the DNA is TGTGCCAGCAGCAAAGAGCGGGCCCCCGGGGAGCTGTTTTTT. As protein: CASSKERAPGELFF.

This clone was detected once. The chain links TRBV10-3 to TRBJ2-1, with TRBD2 identical over 8 bases. The CDR3 covers 15 residues. Per germline, CDR1 ENHRY and CDR2 SYGVKD. With V trimmed by 10 bases and J by 3 bases, 11 bases remained unmatched. The CDR3 sequence: CATGGSSGHYNEQFF. The CDR3 DNA reads as TGTGCCACGGGGGGGAGTAGCGGCCACTACAATGAGCAGTTCTTC.

The chain joins TRBV27 to TRBJ1-1; weak D call: TRBD1 (6 bases). V lost 10 bases and J lost 1, with 19 bases in between. The CDR3 sequence is 15 residues long. Germline loops: CDR1 MNHEY, CDR2 SMNVEV (reference sequence). This CDR3 reads CATKPLGQTNTEAFF. For the CDR3, the DNA is TGTGCCACCAAACCCCTCGGACAGACGAACACTGAAGCTTTCTTT.